This entry features one T cell receptor (beta chain) sequence. Its specificity is not known. These data originate in a study of cytomegalovirus exposure and HLA in healthy donors. Findings of the study overall: Highly shared variants forming one cluster were likely a sequencing artifact. Earlier analysis yielded a pattern in which most TCR beta V segments were productive about 90% or about 30% of the time. An apparent linkage of common viral pathogens to several of the most significant clusters emerged in a later analysis. A link between a missense DCLRE1C variant and TCR beta V- and J-gene trimming emerged from a later analysis.

The PCR contained 60 Vbeta and 13 Jbeta primers. The protocol was immunoSEQ multiplex PCR, while the TCRdb copy is restricted to in-frame clones and leaves out a portion. Here the sample table reports 45,000 to 60,000 clones. Deletions cut 4 bases from V and 2 bases from J, with 19 bases between. CDR3 length: 16 amino acids. Germline V gene sequence: CDR1 SQVTM, CDR2 ANQGSEA. This clonotype originated in a male donor in good health and CMV-seronegative. The sample comprised PBMCs. The chain recombines TRBV29-1 with TRBJ2-3; D gene ambiguous. The CDR3 region is CSVVILPGRDTDTQYF. The CDR3 bases are TGCAGCGTTGTAATTCTCCCGGGTAGAGACACAGATACGCAGTATTTT.